Included here is one T cell receptor (beta chain) sequence, with context. The target of this receptor is not known. Base qualities were left out, and no much larger clone turns up one base away. Trimming removed 3 bases from V and 3 bases from J, leaving 10 bases between the germline ends. CDR3 length: 14 amino acids, cysteine to phenylalanine. The only DNA kept is the CDR3, 42 bases in frame from the first base. According to the germline V gene, CDR1 reads SGHTA and CDR2 reads FQGNSA. The data are from a study of response to subunit inactivated influenza vaccine (dated by TCRdb to the late 2010s). As for the study more broadly: Deep quantitative T cell receptor repertoire profiling was used in the study to track responses to a trivalent subunit inactivated influenza vaccine. Overall study results and their limits: It was suggested by the authors that each seasonal influenza vaccination may recruit only a limited number of new T cells.

Libraries were built with RT-PCR. Data came from an Illumina HiSeq 2500. TCRdb itself trimmed the public reads at Q25 with fastp, ran MiXCR and retained productive beta chains. Identical CDR3 protein sequences are pooled into one entry, listed with their most common genes and DNA. This sample lists 590,000 or so distinct CDR3 sequences; 12% to 15% were detected once. Around 7.6% of the sample lies in the top ten. The sequence came from a man aged 50-60 years who received an inactivated influenza vaccine. Donor details come from another sample of the same person, matched by shared clones. Sequencing was performed on PBMCs from blood, taken 14 to 15 days before vaccination. The sequence is built from TRBV7-2 and TRBJ2-3; no D gene is confidently identified. The DNA reads as follows: TGTGCCAGCAGCTTTATGGGGTTAACAGATACGCAGTATTTT. Its protein product is CASSFMGLTDTQYF.